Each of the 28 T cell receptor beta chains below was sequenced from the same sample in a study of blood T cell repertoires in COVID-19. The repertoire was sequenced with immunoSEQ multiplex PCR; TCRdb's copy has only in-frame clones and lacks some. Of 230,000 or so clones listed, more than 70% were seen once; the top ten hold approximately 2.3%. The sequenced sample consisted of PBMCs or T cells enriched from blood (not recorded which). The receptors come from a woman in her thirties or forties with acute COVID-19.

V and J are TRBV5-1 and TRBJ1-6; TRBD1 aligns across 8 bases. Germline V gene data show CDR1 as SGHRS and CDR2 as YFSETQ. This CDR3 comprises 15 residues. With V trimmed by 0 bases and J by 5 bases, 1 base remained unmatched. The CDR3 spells CASSLGGQDNSPLHF. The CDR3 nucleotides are TGCGCCAGCAGCTTGGGGGGACAGGATAATTCACCCCTCCACTTT.

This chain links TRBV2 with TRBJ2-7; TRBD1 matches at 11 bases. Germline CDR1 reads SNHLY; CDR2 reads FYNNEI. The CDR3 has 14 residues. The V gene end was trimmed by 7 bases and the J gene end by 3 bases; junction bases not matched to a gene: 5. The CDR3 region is CASNGQGAVYEQYV. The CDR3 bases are TGTGCCAGCAACGGACAGGGGGCGGTCTACGAGCAGTACGTC.

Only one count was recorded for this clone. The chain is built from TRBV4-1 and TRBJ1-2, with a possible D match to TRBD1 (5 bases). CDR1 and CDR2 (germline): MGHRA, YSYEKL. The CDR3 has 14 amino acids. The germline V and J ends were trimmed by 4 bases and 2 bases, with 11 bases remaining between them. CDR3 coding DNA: TGCGCCAGCAGCCGGGCGGGGACGAACTATGGCTACACCTTC. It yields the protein CASSRAGTNYGYTF.

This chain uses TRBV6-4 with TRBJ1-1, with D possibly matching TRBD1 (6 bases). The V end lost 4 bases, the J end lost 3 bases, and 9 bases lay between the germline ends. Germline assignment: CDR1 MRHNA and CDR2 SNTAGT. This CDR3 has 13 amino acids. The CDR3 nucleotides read TGTGCCAGCAGTGCGTCAGGGGACACTGAAGCTTTCTTT. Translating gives CASSASGDTEAFF.

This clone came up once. CDR3 protein: CASSSSLSGQETQYF. The CDR3, as DNA: TGTGCCAGCAGCTCCTCCCTTAGCGGACAAGAGACCCAGTACTTC. The chain recombines TRBV7-2 with TRBJ2-5, with TRBD2 as a possible D gene (6 bases). Germline V gene lookup returns CDR1 SGHTA and CDR2 FQGNSA. This CDR3 has 15 amino acids. The V and J ends lost 4 bases and 2 bases respectively, with 14 bases between them.

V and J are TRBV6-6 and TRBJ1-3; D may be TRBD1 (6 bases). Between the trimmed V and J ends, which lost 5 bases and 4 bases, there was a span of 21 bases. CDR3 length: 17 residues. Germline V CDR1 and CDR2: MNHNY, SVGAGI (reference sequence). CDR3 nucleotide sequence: TGTGCCAGCAGTCCCCGACAGGTGGGGCGTGACGGAAACACCATATATTTT. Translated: CASSPRQVGRDGNTIYF.

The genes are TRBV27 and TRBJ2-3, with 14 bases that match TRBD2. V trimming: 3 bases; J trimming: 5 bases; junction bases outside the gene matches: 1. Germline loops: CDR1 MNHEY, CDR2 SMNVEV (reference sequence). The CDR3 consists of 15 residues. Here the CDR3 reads CASSFGTSGRDTQYF. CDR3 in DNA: TGTGCCAGCAGTTTCGGGACTAGCGGGAGAGATACGCAGTATTTT.

The CDR3 here is CSVSSQNIQYF. In DNA form, the CDR3 reads TGCAGCGTATCTAGCCAAAACATTCAGTACTTC. V and J are TRBV29-1 and TRBJ2-4, with a possible D match to TRBD2 (5 bases). The CDR3 covers 11 residues. V was clipped by 6 bases and J by 5 bases, with 8 bases between them. From germline, CDR1 is SQVTM and CDR2 ANQGSEA.

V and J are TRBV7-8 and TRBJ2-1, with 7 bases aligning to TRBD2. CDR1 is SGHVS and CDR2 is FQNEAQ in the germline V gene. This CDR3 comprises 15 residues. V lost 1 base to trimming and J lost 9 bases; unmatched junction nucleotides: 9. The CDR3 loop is CASSLVLGGLGEQFF. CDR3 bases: TGTGCCAGCAGCTTAGTCCTGGGAGGGCTCGGTGAGCAGTTCTTC.

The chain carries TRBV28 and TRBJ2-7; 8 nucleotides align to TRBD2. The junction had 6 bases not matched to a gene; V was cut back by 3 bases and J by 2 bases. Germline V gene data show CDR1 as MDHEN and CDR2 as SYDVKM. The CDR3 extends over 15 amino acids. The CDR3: CASSLGSGRAYEQYV. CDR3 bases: TGTGCCAGCAGTTTGGGGAGCGGGAGAGCCTACGAGCAGTACGTC.

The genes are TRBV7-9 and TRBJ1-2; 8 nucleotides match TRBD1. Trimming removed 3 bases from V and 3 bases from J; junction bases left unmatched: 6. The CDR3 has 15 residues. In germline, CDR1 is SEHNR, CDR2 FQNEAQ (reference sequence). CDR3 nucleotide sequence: TGTGCCAGCAGCTTTCAGGAGACAGGGGACTATGGCTACACCTTC. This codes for CASSFQETGDYGYTF. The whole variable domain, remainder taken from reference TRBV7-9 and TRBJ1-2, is DTGVSQNPRHKITKRGQNVTFRCDPISEHNRLYWYRQTLGQGPEFLTYFQNEAQLEKSRLLSDRFSAERPKGSFSTLEIQRTEQGDSAMYLCASSFQETGDYGYTFGSGTRLTVV.

The CDR3 sequence is CASSSPNGNTQYF. The CDR3 bases are TGTGCCAGCAGCTCCCCCAACGGGAATACGCAGTATTTT. This chain connects TRBV7-2 to TRBJ2-3; maybe TRBD2 (5 bases). With 4 bases removed from V and 7 bases from J, the gap between germline ends came to 12 bases. CDR1 is SGHTA and CDR2 is FQGNSA in the germline V gene. This CDR3 spans 13 amino acids.

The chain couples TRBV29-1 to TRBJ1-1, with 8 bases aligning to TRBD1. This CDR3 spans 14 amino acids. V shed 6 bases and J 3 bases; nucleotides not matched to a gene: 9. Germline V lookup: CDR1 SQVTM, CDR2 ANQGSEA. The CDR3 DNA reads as TGCAGCGTCCACTTACAGGGGGTCGACACTGAAGCTTTCTTT. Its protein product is CSVHLQGVDTEAFF.

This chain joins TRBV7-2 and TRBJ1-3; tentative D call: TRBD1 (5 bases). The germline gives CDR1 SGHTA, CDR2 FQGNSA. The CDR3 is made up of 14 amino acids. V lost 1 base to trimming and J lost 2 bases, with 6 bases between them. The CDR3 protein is CASSLGRAGNTIYF. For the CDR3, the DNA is TGTGCCAGCAGCTTAGGCAGGGCTGGAAACACCATATATTTT. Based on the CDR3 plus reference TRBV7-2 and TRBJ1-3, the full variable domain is GAGVSQSPSNKVTEKGKDVELRCDPISGHTALYWYRQSLGQGLEFLIYFQGNSAPDKSGLPSDRFSAERTGGSVSTLTIQRTQQEDSAVYLCASSLGRAGNTIYFGEGSWLTVV.

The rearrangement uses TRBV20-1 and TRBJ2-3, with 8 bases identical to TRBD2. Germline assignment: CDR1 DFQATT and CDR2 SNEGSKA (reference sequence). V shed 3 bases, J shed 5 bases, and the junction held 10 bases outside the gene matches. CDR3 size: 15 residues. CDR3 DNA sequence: TGCAGTGCTAGTGGACTAGCCCCTCCCAGAGATACGCAGTATTTT. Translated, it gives CSASGLAPPRDTQYF.

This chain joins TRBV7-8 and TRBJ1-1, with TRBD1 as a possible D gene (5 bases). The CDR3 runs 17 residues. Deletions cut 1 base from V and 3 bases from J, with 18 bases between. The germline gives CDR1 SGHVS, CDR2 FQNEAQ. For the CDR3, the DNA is TGTGCCAGCAGCTTAGAATATCGTGGCAGGGAGGACACTGAAGCTTTCTTT. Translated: CASSLEYRGREDTEAFF.

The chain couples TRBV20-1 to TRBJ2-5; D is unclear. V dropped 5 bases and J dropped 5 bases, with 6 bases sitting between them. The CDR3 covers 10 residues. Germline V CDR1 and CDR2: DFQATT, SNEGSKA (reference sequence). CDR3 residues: CSADSETQYF. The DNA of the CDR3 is TGCAGTGCTGACTCGGAGACCCAGTACTTC.

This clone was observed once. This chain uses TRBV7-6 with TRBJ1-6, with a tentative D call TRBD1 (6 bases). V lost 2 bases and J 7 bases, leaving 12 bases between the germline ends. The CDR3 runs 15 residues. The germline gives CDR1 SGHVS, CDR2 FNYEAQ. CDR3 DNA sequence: TGTGCCAGCAGCTTAAACGTCCAGGGGAATTCACCCCTCCACTTT. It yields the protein CASSLNVQGNSPLHF. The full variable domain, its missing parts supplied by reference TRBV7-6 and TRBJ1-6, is GAGVSQSPRYKVTKRGQDVALRCDPISGHVSLYWYRQALGQGPEFLTYFNYEAQQDKSGLPNDRFSAERPEGSISTLTIQRTEQRDSAMYRCASSLNVQGNSPLHFGNGTRLTVT.

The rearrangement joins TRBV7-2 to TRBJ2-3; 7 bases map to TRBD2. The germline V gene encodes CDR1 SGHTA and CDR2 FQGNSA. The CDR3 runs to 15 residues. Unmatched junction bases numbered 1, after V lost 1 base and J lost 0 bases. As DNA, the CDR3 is TGTGCCAGCAGCTTAGACGGGGGGAGCACAGATACGCAGTATTTT. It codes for CASSLDGGSTDTQYF.

CDR3 protein: CASTPPETGFNSPLHF. CDR3 DNA sequence: TGTGCCAGCACTCCTCCCGAGACAGGGTTTAATTCACCCCTCCACTTT. The rearrangement uses TRBV21-1 and TRBJ1-6; TRBD1, as called in the table, went unchecked against the DNA. TRBV21-1 is labeled a pseudogene. CDR3 size: 16 residues.

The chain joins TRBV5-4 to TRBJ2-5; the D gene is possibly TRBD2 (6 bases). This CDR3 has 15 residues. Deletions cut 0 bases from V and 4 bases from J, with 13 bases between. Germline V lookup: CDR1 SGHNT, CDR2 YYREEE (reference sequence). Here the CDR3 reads CASSLGNMGGETQYF. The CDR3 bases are TGTGCCAGCAGCTTGGGGAATATGGGGGGAGAGACCCAGTACTTC.

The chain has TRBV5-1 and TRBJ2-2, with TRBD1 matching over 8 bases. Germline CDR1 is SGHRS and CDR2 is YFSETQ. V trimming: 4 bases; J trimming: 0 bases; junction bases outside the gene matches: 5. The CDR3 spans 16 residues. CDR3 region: CASSVTGGTNTGELFF. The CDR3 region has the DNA TGCGCCAGCAGCGTCACAGGGGGAACGAACACCGGGGAGCTGTTTTTT.

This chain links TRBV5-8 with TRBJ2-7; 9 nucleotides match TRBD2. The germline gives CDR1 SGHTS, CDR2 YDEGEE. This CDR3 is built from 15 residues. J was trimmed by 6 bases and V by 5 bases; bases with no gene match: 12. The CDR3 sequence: CASRGAGGPLGEQYV. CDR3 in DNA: TGTGCCAGCAGAGGGGCGGGAGGGCCTCTGGGCGAGCAGTACGTC.

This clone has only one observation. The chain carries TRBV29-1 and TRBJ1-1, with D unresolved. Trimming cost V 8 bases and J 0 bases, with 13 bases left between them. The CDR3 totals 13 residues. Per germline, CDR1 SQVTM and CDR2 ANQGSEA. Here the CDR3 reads CSWRPQVNTEAFF. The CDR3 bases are TGCAGCTGGAGACCCCAAGTGAACACTGAAGCTTTCTTT.

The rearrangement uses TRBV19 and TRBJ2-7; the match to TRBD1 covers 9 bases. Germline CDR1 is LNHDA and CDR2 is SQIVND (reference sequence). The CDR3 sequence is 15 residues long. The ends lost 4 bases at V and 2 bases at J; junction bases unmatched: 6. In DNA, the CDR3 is TGTGCCAGTAGTAACCAGGACAGGGGCACCTACGAGCAGTACTTC. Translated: CASSNQDRGTYEQYF.

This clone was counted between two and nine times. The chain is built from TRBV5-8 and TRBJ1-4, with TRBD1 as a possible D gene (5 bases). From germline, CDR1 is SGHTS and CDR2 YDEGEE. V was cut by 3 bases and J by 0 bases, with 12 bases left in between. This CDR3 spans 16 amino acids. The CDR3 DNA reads TGTGCCAGCAGCTGGAGGGGAGATACAACTAATGAAAAACTGTTTTTT. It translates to CASSWRGDTTNEKLFF.

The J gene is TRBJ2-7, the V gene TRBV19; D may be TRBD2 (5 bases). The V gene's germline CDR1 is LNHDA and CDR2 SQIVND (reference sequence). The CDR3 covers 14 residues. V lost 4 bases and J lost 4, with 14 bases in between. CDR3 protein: CASSTRTGRYEQYF. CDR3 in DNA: TGTGCCAGTAGTACCCGGACTGGGCGATACGAGCAGTACTTC. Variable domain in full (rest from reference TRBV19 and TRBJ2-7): DGGITQSPKYLFRKEGQNVTLSCEQNLNHDAMYWYRQDPGQGLRLIYYSQIVNDFQKGDIAEGYSVSREKKESFPLTVTSAQKNPTAFYLCASSTRTGRYEQYFGPGTRLTVT.

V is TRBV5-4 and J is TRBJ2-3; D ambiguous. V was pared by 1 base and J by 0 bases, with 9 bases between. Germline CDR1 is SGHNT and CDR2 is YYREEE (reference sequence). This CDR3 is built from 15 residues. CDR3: CASSLTVSSTDTQYF. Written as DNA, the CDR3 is TGTGCCAGCAGCTTGACGGTATCTAGCACAGATACGCAGTATTTT.